The sequence of this T cell receptor beta chain was determined in a study of T-cell memory formation after mild COVID-19. Overall study results and limits: CD4+ contracting clones were found mainly in CM and EM, and CD8+ ones in EMRA.

This clonotype was detected many times. Its antigen is not known. After 5'RACE with constant-segment primers, TCR alpha and TCR beta cDNA libraries carrying sample barcodes and UMIs were obtained. TCRdb redid the calling of the 5' RACE reads with MiXCR, one entry per CDR3 protein. Of about 560,000 distinct CDR3 sequences listed, about 20% are singletons. Trimming took 1 base from V and 0 from J, leaving 10 bases between them. CDR1 and CDR2 (germline): SGHRS, YFSETQ. The CDR3 is 15 residues long. The V call is TRBV5-1, the J call TRBJ1-2, with D unresolved. The sequence came from an adult woman who had mild COVID-19 (a few samples of this study predate the infection). Cell type and time point are not known. Sequencing used PBMCs or a T cell subset sorted from them (not recorded which). DNA for the CDR3: TGCGCCAGCAGCTTGACCTGGGGAGCTAACTATGGCTACACCTTC. It is translated as CASSLTWGANYGYTF.